This T cell receptor beta chain emerged from a study of blood T cell repertoires in COVID-19. Background on the study: Donors in the United States, Italy and Spain gave samples during acute or convalescent COVID-19. In each case, the material was cDNA or gDNA derived from T cells, B-cell-depleted T cells, or PBMCs.

In the study's own analysis: Estimation of nucleated cell counts relied on the amplification of reference gene primers. Only in-frame clones appear in the TCRdb table, and some are missing; sequencing was by immunoSEQ multiplex PCR. D and trimming come from the DNA, and the V and J calls and clone size come from that table. Among about 160,000 clones listed, 90% to 95% were seen once. The V gene lost 5 bases and the J gene lost 6 bases, with 11 bases spanning the gap. The CDR3 is 12 residues long. From germline, CDR1 is GTSNPN and CDR2 SVGIG (reference sequence). This sequence originates from a woman aged 50 to 65 with acute or convalescent COVID-19. The specimen sequenced was peripheral blood. V usage is TRBV30 and J usage is TRBJ2-1; D might be TRBD1 (6 bases). CDR3 sequence: CAWAPRGNEQFF. The CDR3 DNA is TGTGCCTGGGCCCCCAGGGGCAATGAGCAGTTCTTC.